Below, 21 T cell receptor beta chains from the same sample are listed, as sequenced in a study of identical twins. TCRdb reprocessed the 5' RACE reads with MiXCR, giving one entry per CDR3 protein. The sample contains about 690,000 distinct CDR3 sequences, less than 7% of which appear only once. Specimen: naive T cells sorted from blood. All receptors derive from a man aged 18 to 35 in good health.

In this sample, this clonotype turned up many times. For the CDR3, the DNA is TGTGCCAGCAGTGAATATAGCGGTAAATACAATGAGCAGTTCTTC. It is translated as CASSEYSGKYNEQFF. The rearrangement links TRBV25-1 to TRBJ2-1; maybe TRBD2 (6 bases). The CDR3 has 15 amino acids. V was pared by 0 bases and J by 4 bases, with 10 bases between. Germline lookup yields CDR1 MGHDK and CDR2 SYGVNS.

This clonotype showed up just a few times. This CDR3 reads CASSYGQDGYTF. CDR3 nucleotide sequence: TGTGCCAGCAGTTATGGACAGGATGGCTACACCTTC. This chain uses TRBV12-3 or TRBV12-4 with TRBJ1-2; the match to TRBD1 covers 7 bases. The CDR3 extends over 12 amino acids. The V gene end was trimmed by 4 bases and the J gene end by 6 bases; junction bases not matched to a gene: 2.

This clonotype was seen only a few times. V gene TRBV7-2 combines with J gene TRBJ1-5; D call uncertain. Trimming pared 3 bases from V and 3 bases from J, leaving 6 bases between. This CDR3 is built from 13 residues. The germline gives CDR1 SGHTA, CDR2 FQGNSA. The CDR3 DNA sequence: TGTGCCAGCAGCTTTGGGTTCAATCAGCCCCAGCATTTT. Amino acids: CASSFGFNQPQHF. Together with reference TRBV7-2 and TRBJ1-5, the CDR3 gives the full variable domain: GAGVSQSPSNKVTEKGKDVELRCDPISGHTALYWYRQSLGQGLEFLIYFQGNSAPDKSGLPSDRFSAERTGGSVSTLTIQRTQQEDSAVYLCASSFGFNQPQHFGDGTRLSIL.

In this sample, this clonotype turned up many times. V gene TRBV20-1 combines with J gene TRBJ1-2; D remains unclear. The CDR3 has 12 residues. Deletions cut 2 bases from V and 4 bases from J, with 8 bases between. Germline CDR1 reads DFQATT; CDR2 reads SNEGSKA (reference sequence). The CDR3 coding sequence is TGCAGTGCTAGACACGGCATCTATGGCTACACCTTC. Protein: CSARHGIYGYTF.

Ten or more counts support this clonotype. V is TRBV11-2 and J is TRBJ2-7; D perhaps matches TRBD1 (6 bases). The CDR3 runs 16 residues. Germline loops: CDR1 SGHAT, CDR2 FQNNGV. The V and J ends lost 1 base and 3 bases respectively, with 16 bases between them. The CDR3 is CASSLALSRQVYEQYF. CDR3 bases: TGTGCCAGCAGCTTAGCCCTAAGCAGACAGGTCTACGAGCAGTACTTC.

This clonotype was observed at least ten times. This chain joins TRBV5-1 and TRBJ2-5; D gene uncertain. CDR1 and CDR2 (germline): SGHRS, YFSETQ. The CDR3 length is 17 residues. The V and J ends lost 0 bases and 3 bases respectively, with 18 bases between them. CDR3: CASSLDRARPNEETQYF. The CDR3 bases are TGCGCCAGCAGCTTGGATCGGGCAAGGCCTAACGAAGAGACCCAGTACTTC.

This clonotype showed up just a few times. The rearrangement joins TRBV5-1 to TRBJ1-1; D is uncertain. CDR1 and CDR2 from the germline V gene are SGHRS and YFSETQ. CDR3 length: 16 residues. Trimming removed 0 bases at V and 0 bases at J, with 12 bases between. The CDR3 bases are TGCGCCAGCAGCTTGGACAGATTCTCAATGAACACTGAAGCTTTCTTT. Its protein is CASSLDRFSMNTEAFF.

This clonotype occurred many times. The chain employs TRBV2 and TRBJ2-1; 8 nucleotides agree with TRBD2. The V and J ends lost 7 bases and 6 bases, in that order; junction bases with no gene match: 11. Germline CDR1 is SNHLY and CDR2 is FYNNEI. The CDR3 spans 15 residues. Here the CDR3 reads CASTPKAGGVNEQFF. The CDR3, as DNA: TGTGCCAGCACCCCGAAGGCGGGAGGAGTCAATGAGCAGTTCTTC.

This clonotype has ten or more counts. This chain joins TRBV20-1 and TRBJ2-3; D gene ambiguous. The germline V gene encodes CDR1 DFQATT and CDR2 SNEGSKA (reference sequence). The CDR3 has 20 amino acids. V lost 3 bases and J 7 bases, leaving 35 bases between the germline ends. This CDR3 is CSARAPTTLSPAVGLNTQYF. The CDR3 DNA reads as TGCAGTGCTAGGGCCCCCACGACCCTCTCTCCCGCGGTTGGGTTGAATACGCAGTATTTT.

V gene TRBV7-9 combines with J gene TRBJ2-2, with TRBD1 identical over 7 bases. Trimming took 5 bases from V and 2 from J; bases not matched to a gene: 5. The CDR3 covers 15 residues. Germline CDR1 reads SEHNR; CDR2 reads FQNEAQ (reference sequence). CDR3 amino acids: CASSRGQSNTGELFF. Here the CDR3 DNA reads TGTGCCAGCAGCAGGGGACAGAGCAACACCGGGGAGCTGTTTTTT.

This clonotype was seen many times. The chain combines TRBV29-1 with TRBJ2-7; 9 bases map to TRBD2. The junction had 13 bases not matched to a gene; V was cut back by 7 bases and J by 3 bases. The germline gives CDR1 SQVTM, CDR2 ANQGSEA. The CDR3 extends over 15 amino acids. The CDR3 coding sequence is TGCAGCGCAAGATTTAGCGGGAGAGGGGACTACGAGCAGTACTTC. It translates to CSARFSGRGDYEQYF.

This rearrangement joins TRBV29-1 to TRBJ2-1; the D is unclear. The CDR3 is 13 residues long. Per the germline V gene, CDR1 is SQVTM and CDR2 is ANQGSEA. V lost 4 bases, J lost 4 bases, and 11 bases lay in between. The CDR3 nucleotides read TGCAGCGTTGGGGGTGTCCTTTACAATGAGCAGTTCTTC. This gives the protein CSVGGVLYNEQFF.

This clonotype was seen ten or more times. The V call is TRBV6-4, the J call TRBJ2-1; 9 nucleotides align to TRBD2. The germline V gene has CDR1 MRHNA and CDR2 SNTAGT. V dropped 6 bases and J dropped 7; count of bases not matched to a gene: 13. There are 16 residues in the CDR3. CDR3 in amino acids: CASSHFAAGGLNEQFF. CDR3 nucleotides: TGTGCCAGCAGCCACTTTGCGGCGGGAGGGCTGAATGAGCAGTTCTTC.

This clonotype was detected many times. The CDR3 DNA sequence: TGTGCCAGCACCACCGAGGGGTACACTGAAGCTTTCTTT. Amino acids: CASTTEGYTEAFF. This rearrangement joins TRBV12-3 or TRBV12-4 to TRBJ1-1, with D possibly matching TRBD1 (5 bases). This CDR3 comprises 13 residues. With 7 bases removed from V and 3 bases from J, the gap between germline ends came to 12 bases.

This clonotype was detected many times. The rearrangement uses TRBV5-1 and TRBJ1-1; D may be TRBD1 (5 bases). The ends were cut back, 4 bases at V and 6 bases at J, with 16 bases in the middle. Germline values: CDR1 SGHRS, CDR2 YFSETQ. CDR3 length: 14 amino acids. The CDR3: CASSITGAQSEAFF. CDR3 DNA sequence: TGCGCCAGCAGCATAACCGGGGCCCAGTCTGAAGCTTTCTTT.

Concerning this clonotype: It is unclear where the CDR3 begins or ends on the DNA, so no DNA is shown, and the CDR3 is as TCRdb lists it. The V call is TRBV5-1, the J call TRBJ2-5; the table's D call of TRBD1 was not tested on the DNA. The CDR3 numbers 21 amino acids, ends counted. CDR1 is SGHRS and CDR2 is YFSETQ in the germline V gene. The CDR3 protein is CASSYNRDPVLRARHALTQYF.

Comments on this clonotype: A read error may be the cause here, since a much bigger clone is one base away. V and J are TRBV29-1 and TRBJ2-5, with TRBD1 identical over 7 bases. The junction had 4 bases not matched to a gene; V was cut back by 5 bases and J by 1 base. The germline V gene has CDR1 SQVTM and CDR2 ANQGSEA. The CDR3 runs to 13 residues. For the CDR3, the DNA is TGCAGCGTTTGGGCAGGGGGCCAAGAGACCCAGTACTTC. Translated, it gives CSVWAGGQETQYF.

This clonotype was seen more than once but under ten times. V gene TRBV25-1 combines with J gene TRBJ2-7, with 7 positions matching TRBD2. Trimming took 6 bases from V and 6 from J; bases not matched to a gene: 5. The CDR3 consists of 12 residues. Germline CDR1 reads MGHDK; CDR2 reads SYGVNS. CDR3 sequence: CASSRDYGEQYF. The CDR3 bases are TGTGCCAGCAGCCGGGACTATGGCGAGCAGTACTTC.

This clonotype showed up many times. The chain combines TRBV27 with TRBJ2-1; the match to TRBD1 covers 9 bases. After removal of 3 bases from V and 11 bases from J, the junction contained 2 bases not matched to a gene. The CDR3 length is 12 residues. Germline V gene data show CDR1 as MNHEY and CDR2 as SMNVEV (reference sequence). The CDR3 nucleotides read TGTGCCAGCAGTTTGGGGACAGGGAAGCAGTTCTTC. The encoded protein is CASSLGTGKQFF.

The chain is built from TRBV12-3 or TRBV12-4 and TRBJ1-5; the match to TRBD1 covers 8 bases. V lost 5 bases, J lost 0 bases, and 9 bases stayed unmatched. The CDR3 length is 17 residues. The CDR3 DNA reads as TGTGCCAGCAGTGCCGGGACAGGAGTATATAGCAATCAGCCCCAGCATTTT. Residues: CASSAGTGVYSNQPQHF.

There are a few counts of this clonotype. The chain combines TRBV5-1 with TRBJ2-7, with D perhaps matching TRBD1 (5 bases). Trimming removed 0 bases from V and 11 bases from J, with 12 bases in between. This CDR3 comprises 12 residues. The germline CDR1 and CDR2 sequences are SGHRS and YFSETQ. In DNA, the CDR3 is TGCGCCAGCAGCTTGGATGGCAGGGTGAAGTACTTC. Residues: CASSLDGRVKYF.